This TCR beta chain was captured in a study of PD-1 blockade in classical Hodgkin lymphoma (dated by TCRdb to 2018 to 2020). Background for the entire study: Nivolumab dosing was 3 mg/kg intravenously every 2 weeks, continuing until either disease progression or unacceptable toxicity. The study used CyTOF and TCR beta sequencing to define a peripheral blood immune signature of response to PD-1 blockade in classical Hodgkin lymphoma.

Here V drops 1 base and J drops 0 bases, and the junction holds 12 bases not matched to any gene. Inclusive of the bounding cysteine and phenylalanine, the CDR3 is 19 residues long. Just the 57-base CDR3 DNA is kept, in frame starting at base 1. The germline V gene (reference sequence) yields LNHNV for CDR1 and YYDKDF for CDR2. The time point label on this specimen signifies: cycle 1 day 1 (C1D1), immediately before nivolumab initiation. Every trial patient had relapsed after autologous stem cell transplantation, and cohorts A, B and C differed in prior brentuximab vedotin exposure. A total of approximately 51 patients with relapsed/refractory classical Hodgkin lymphoma made up the trial cohort, and each patient's best overall response was complete response, partial response or progressive disease. Trial patients were treated with single-agent nivolumab in the multi-cohort phase II CheckMate 205 trial. Best overall response was determined by an independent review committee according to the 2007 International Working Group response criteria. Trial PBMCs were obtained immediately prior to nivolumab initiation (C1D1) and on therapy at cycle 2 day 1 and cycle 4 day 1. After peripheral blood was drawn into 8 mL Vacutainer Cell Preparation Tubes, PBMCs were isolated by centrifugation and then cryopreserved.

Overall study results and their limits: Patients starting nivolumab less than 1 year after ASCT had lower diversity and were excluded from later analyses to avoid confounding by immune reconstitution. Trial patients achieving complete response had baseline diversity similar to newly diagnosed patients, whereas partial responders and progressors had significantly lower diversity. The study was limited to a single clinical trial cohort, and causes of repertoire differences, possibly disease activity or prior therapy, remained undefined. A significant rise by C4D1 was seen in CD4+ but not CD8+ TCR diversity (p=0.0027 vs p=0.16), with the rise being most apparent in complete responders (p=0.02). Baseline TCR diversity was reported to be lower in newly diagnosed patients than in healthy donors and to be lower still in relapsed/refractory patients.

A remark on this clone: The specificity of this receptor is unknown. Nothing much larger sits one base from this clone, and base qualities are not available.

The Qiagen DNeasy kit was used to extract genomic DNA from unsorted PBMCs and from the negatively selected CD4+ and CD8+ fractions. Using primers that anneal to V and J segments, immunoSEQ multiplex PCR amplified the TCR beta CDR3 regions. A synthetic immune receptor repertoire was used to minimize amplification bias, and any residual bias was removed computationally once sequencing was done. In the source study's methods: Custom Python scripts were used to quantify repertoire diversity as the Shannon entropy index. Unsorted, CD4+ and CD8+ repertoires were analyzed separately, except in combined analyses where CD4+ and CD8+ sequences were merged in silico. A clone was considered expanded if an increase in frequency of at least 2-fold after treatment relative to C1D1 was found, and a pseudocount of 0.5 was applied to clones undetected at baseline. Clones with 0 or 1 copy at C1D1 were classified as singleton clones, and clones with 2 or more copies were classified as non-singleton clones. By matching protein sequences in sorted samples from the same patient, clones expanded in unsorted samples were annotated as CD4+, CD8+ or unknown. Wilcoxon tests were applied to paired samples to test diversity changes from C1D1 to C4D1. Here the immuneACCESS table is served through TCRdb, limited to in-frame sequences with V and J called. Missing clones are a known gap in these copies; in checked studies unresolved V genes cover under half, and the rest lacks a known reason. V and J calls and clone size are as listed in that table; D and trimming were resolved from the DNA. The sample table records tens of thousands of clones; approximately 70% of these occur just once. The leading ten clones occupy 11% of the sample.

The source of this sequence is a human donor with classical Hodgkin lymphoma. The sequence is built from TRBV15 and TRBJ2-7; 10 bases in between match TRBD1. Specimen: peripheral blood mononuclear cells (PBMCs), collected at baseline. The nucleotide sequence is given as TGTGCCACCAGCAGAGCCCCGGGACAGGGGTCATCTATCTCCTACGAGCAGTACTTC. It translates to CATSRAPGQGSSISYEQYF. With all but the CDR3 taken from the reference TRBV15 and TRBJ2-7 genes, the full variable domain is: DAMVIQNPRYQVTQFGKPVTLSCSQTLNHNVMYWYQQKSSQAPKLLFHYYDKDFNNEADTPDNFQSRRPNTSFCFLDIRSPGLGDTAMYLCATSRAPGQGSSISYEQYFGPGTRLTVT.